This TCR beta chain appears in the sequencing data of a study of CD8+ T cells in alopecia areata. Germline assignment: CDR1 SQVTM and CDR2 ANQGSEA. V gave up 4 bases and J gave up 7 bases, with 11 bases separating them. The CDR3 loop spans 12 amino acids. As the sequencing template, cDNA was produced by extracting RNA and reverse transcribing it. Method: immunoSEQ multiplex PCR; TCRdb's copy keeps in-frame clones and lacks some. The sample shows roughly 100,000 clones, almost 60% of them seen only once. This clone was detected a few times. Treatment indicated: oral pan-JAK inhibitor, 5-10 mg twice daily.

The sequence was obtained from a human donor with alopecia areata. The starting material was CD8+ T cells sorted from blood, obtained at roughly week 58, from a patient treated with tofacitinib. V and J are TRBV29-1 and TRBJ2-1; D possibly corresponds to TRBD1 (7 bases). The DNA of the CDR3 is TGCAGCGTTGGACAGGGAGGAAATGAGCAGTTCTTC. Translating it yields CSVGQGGNEQFF.